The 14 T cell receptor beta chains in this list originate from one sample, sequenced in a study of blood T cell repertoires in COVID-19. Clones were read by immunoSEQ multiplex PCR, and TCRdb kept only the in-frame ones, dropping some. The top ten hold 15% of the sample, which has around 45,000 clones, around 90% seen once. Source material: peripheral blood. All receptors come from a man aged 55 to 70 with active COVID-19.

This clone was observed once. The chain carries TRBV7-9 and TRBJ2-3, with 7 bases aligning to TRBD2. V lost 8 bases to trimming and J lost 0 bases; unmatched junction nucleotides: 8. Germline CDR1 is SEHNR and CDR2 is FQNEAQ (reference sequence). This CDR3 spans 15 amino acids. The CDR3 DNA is TGTGCCAGCGGACTAGGGAGTGCTAGCACAGATACGCAGTATTTT. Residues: CASGLGSASTDTQYF.

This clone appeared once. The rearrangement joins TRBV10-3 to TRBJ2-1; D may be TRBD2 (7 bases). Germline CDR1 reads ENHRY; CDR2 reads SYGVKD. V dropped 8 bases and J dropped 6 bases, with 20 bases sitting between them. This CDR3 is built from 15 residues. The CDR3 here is CAIQTGAGASNEQFF. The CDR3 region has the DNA TGTGCCATCCAAACCGGGGCGGGGGCCTCCAATGAGCAGTTCTTC.

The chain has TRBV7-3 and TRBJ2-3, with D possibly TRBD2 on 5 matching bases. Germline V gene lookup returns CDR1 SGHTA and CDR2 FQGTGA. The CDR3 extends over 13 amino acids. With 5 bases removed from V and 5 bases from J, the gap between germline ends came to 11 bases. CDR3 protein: CASSRGVQDTQYF. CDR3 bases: TGTGCCAGCAGCCGGGGAGTCCAAGATACGCAGTATTTT. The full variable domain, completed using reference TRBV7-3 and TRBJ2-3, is GAGVSQTPSNKVTEKGKYVELRCDPISGHTALYWYRQSLGQGPEFLIYFQGTGAADDSGLPNDRFFAVRPEGSVSTLKIQRTERGDSAVYLCASSRGVQDTQYFGPGTRLTVL.

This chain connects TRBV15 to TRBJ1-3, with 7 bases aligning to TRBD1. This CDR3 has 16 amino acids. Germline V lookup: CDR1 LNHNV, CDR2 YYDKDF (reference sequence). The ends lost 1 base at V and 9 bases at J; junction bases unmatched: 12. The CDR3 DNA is TGTGCCACCAGCAGAGGGACGGACAGGAATAAAGGCACCATATATTTT. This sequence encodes CATSRGTDRNKGTIYF.

The CDR3 DNA follows: TGTGCCAGCAGTTACCGCGACGGGGGCAATCAGCCCCAGCATTTT. It yields the protein CASSYRDGGNQPQHF. The genes are TRBV6-2 or TRBV6-3 and TRBJ1-5; the D is unclear. V dropped 2 bases and J dropped 2 bases, with 10 bases sitting between them. In germline, CDR1 is MNHEY, CDR2 SVGEGT. This CDR3 is 15 amino acids long.

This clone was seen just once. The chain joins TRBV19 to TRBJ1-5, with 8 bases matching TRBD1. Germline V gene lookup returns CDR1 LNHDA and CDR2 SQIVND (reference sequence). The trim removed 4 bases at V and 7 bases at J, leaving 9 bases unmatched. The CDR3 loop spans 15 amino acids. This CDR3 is CASSTKQGGRQPQHF. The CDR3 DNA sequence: TGTGCCAGTAGTACAAAACAGGGGGGGAGACAGCCCCAGCATTTT.

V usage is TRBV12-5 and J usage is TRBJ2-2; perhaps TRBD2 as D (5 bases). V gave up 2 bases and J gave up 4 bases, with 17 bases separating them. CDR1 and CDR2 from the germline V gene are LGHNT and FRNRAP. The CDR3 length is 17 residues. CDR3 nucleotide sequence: TGTGCTAGTGGTTTGTCAGGCCTAGCCTCCGGCACCGGGGAGCTGTTTTTT. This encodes CASGLSGLASGTGELFF.

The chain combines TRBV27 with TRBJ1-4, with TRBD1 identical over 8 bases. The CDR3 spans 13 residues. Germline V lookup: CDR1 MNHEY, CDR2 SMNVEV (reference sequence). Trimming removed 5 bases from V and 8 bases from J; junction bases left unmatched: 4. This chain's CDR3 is CASSAGGEEKLFF. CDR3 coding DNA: TGTGCCAGCAGTGCAGGGGGCGAAGAAAAACTGTTTTTT. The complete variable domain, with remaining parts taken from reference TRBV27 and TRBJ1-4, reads EAQVTQNPRYLITVTGKKLTVTCSQNMNHEYMSWYRQDPGLGLRQIYYSMNVEVTDKGDVPEGYKVSRKEKRNFPLILESPSPNQTSLYFCASSAGGEEKLFFGSGTQLSVL.

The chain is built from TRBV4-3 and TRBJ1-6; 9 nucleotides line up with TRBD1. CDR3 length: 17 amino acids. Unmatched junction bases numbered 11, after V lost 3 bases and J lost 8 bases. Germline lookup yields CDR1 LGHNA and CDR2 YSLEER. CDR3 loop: CASSQDSAGQGYSPLHF. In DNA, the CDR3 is TGCGCCAGCAGCCAGGATTCCGCGGGACAGGGATATTCACCCCTCCACTTT.

The CDR3 DNA is TGTGCCAGCAGTCCGCCCCGGTGGCGGGGGAATACGCAGTATTTT. Its protein product is CASSPPRWRGNTQYF. This rearrangement joins TRBV28 to TRBJ2-3; TRBD2 matches 7 bases. Looked up from germline, CDR1 is MDHEN and CDR2 is SYDVKM. The CDR3 contains 15 residues. V lost 5 bases and J lost 7; bases outside the gene matches: 12.

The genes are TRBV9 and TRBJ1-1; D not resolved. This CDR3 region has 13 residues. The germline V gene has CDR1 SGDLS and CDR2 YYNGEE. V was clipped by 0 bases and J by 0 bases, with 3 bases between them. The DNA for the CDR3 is TGTGCCAGCAGCGTAGTCGTGAACACTGAAGCTTTCTTT. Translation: CASSVVVNTEAFF.

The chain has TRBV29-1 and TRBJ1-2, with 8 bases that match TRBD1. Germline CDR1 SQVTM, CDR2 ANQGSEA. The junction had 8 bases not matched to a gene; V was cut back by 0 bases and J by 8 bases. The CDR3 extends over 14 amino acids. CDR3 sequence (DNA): TGCAGCGTTGAAGATGGCAGGGGGCCACGGGGCTACACCTTC. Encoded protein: CSVEDGRGPRGYTF.

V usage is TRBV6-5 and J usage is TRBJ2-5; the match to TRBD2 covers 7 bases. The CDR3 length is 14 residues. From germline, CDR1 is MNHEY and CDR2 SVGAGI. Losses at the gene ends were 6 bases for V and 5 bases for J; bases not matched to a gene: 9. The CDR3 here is CASSQTREVETQYF. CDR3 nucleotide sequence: TGTGCCAGCAGCCAGACACGGGAGGTCGAGACCCAGTACTTC.

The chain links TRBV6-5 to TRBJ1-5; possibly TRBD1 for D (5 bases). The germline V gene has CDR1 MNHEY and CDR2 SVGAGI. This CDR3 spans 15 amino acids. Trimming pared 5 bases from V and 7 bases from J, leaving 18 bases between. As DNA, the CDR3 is TGTGCCAGCAGTAGGGACTTTAATAGTGTGCAGCCCCAGCATTTT. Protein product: CASSRDFNSVQPQHF.